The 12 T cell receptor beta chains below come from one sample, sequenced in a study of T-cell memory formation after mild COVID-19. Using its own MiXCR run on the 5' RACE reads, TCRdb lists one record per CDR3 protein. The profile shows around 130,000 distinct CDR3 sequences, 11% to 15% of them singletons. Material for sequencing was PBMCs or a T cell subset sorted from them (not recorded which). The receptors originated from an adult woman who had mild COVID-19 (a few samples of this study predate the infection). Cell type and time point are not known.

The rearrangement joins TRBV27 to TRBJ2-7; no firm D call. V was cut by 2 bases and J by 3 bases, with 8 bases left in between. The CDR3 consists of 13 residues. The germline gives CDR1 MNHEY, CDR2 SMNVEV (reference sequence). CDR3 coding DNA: TGTGCCAGCAGTTTAGGCAGGAGCTACGAGCAGTACTTC. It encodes CASSLGRSYEQYF.

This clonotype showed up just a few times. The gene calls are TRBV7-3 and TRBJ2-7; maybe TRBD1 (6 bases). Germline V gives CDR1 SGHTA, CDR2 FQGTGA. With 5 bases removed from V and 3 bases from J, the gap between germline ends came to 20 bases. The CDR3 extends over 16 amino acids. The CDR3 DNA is TGTGCCAGCAGCCCAGATGGGACATCCGTACTCTACGAGCAGTACTTC. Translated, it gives CASSPDGTSVLYEQYF.

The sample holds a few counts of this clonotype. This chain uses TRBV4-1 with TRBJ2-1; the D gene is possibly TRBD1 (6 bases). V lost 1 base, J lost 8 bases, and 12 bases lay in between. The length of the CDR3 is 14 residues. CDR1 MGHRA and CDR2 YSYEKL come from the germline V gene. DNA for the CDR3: TGCGCCAGCAGCCAAGGAGACAGGCCCCATGAGCAGTTCTTC. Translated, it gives CASSQGDRPHEQFF.

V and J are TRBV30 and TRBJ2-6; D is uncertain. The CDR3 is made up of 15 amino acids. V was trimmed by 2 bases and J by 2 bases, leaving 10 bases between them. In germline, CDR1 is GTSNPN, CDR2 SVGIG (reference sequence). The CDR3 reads CAWSPLWTGANVLTF. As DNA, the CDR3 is TGTGCCTGGAGTCCTCTCTGGACTGGGGCCAACGTCCTGACTTTC.

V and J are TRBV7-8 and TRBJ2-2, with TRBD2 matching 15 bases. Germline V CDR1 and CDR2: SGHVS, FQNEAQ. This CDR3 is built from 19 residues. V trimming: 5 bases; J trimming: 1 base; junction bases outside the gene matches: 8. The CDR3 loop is CASSLWTSGRVVNTGELFF. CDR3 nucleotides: TGTGCCAGCAGCCTCTGGACTAGCGGGAGGGTGGTGAACACCGGGGAGCTGTTTTTT.

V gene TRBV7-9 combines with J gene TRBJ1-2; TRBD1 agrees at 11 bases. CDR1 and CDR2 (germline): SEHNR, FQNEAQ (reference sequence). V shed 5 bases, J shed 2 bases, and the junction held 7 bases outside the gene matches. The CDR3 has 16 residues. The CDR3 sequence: CASSKKGTGGNYGYTF. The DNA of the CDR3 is TGTGCCAGCAGCAAAAAAGGGACAGGGGGGAACTATGGCTACACCTTC.

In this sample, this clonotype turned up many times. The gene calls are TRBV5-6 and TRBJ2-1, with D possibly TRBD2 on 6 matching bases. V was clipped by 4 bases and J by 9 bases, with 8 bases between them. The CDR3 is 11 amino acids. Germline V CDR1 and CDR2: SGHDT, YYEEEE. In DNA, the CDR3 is TGTGCCAGCAGCGCTAGCGTTGAGCAGTTCTTC. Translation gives CASSASVEQFF.

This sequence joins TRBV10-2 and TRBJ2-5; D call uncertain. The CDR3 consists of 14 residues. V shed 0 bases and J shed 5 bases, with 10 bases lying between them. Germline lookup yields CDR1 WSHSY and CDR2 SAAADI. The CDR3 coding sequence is TGCGCCAGCAGTGAGTCTAAGGGATGGGAGACCCAGTACTTC. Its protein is CASSESKGWETQYF.

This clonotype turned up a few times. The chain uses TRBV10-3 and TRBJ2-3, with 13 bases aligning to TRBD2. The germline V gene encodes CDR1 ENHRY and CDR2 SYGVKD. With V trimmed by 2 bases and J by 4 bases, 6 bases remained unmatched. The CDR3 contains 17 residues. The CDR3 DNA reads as TGTGCCATCAGTGAGGGGGGACTAGCGGGACTCGCAGATACGCAGTATTTT. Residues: CAISEGGLAGLADTQYF.

DNA for the CDR3: TGTGCCAGCAGTCTTCAATATCCCGGGACAGGGGTCTACGAGCAGTACTTC. This translates into CASSLQYPGTGVYEQYF. V and J are TRBV27 and TRBJ2-7; 10 positions match TRBD1. The ends lost 5 bases at V and 3 bases at J; junction bases unmatched: 13. Germline V CDR1 and CDR2: MNHEY, SMNVEV (reference sequence). The length of the CDR3 is 17 residues.

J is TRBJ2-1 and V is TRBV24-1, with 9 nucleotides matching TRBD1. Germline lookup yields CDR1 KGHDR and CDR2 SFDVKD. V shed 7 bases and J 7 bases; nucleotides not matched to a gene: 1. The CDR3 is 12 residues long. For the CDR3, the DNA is TGTGCCACCAGGGACAGGGGTAATGAGCAGTTCTTC. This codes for CATRDRGNEQFF.

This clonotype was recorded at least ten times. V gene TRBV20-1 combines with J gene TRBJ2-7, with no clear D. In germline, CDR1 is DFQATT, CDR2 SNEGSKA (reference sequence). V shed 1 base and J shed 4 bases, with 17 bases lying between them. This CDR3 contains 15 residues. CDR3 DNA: TGCAGTGCTAGAGGATTTGGGCCAGATACTTACGAGCAGTACTTC. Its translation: CSARGFGPDTYEQYF.